This T cell receptor beta chain was captured by sequencing in a study of regulatory T cells in long-lasting Graves disease. Study-level points and caveats: TCR diversity was lower in persistent Graves' patients (versus newly diagnosed ones).

TCR sequences were obtained from RNA taken from PBMCs. TCRdb re-derived calls from the reads in MiXCR, one entry per CDR3 protein. Here the sample spans 1,000 or so distinct CDR3 sequences, 60% to 80% being singletons. Turning to this clonotype: Antigen: not known.

The material was peripheral blood mononuclear cells (PBMCs), obtained with antithyroid drug treatment, in newly diagnosed or persistent Graves disease (not recorded which). The sequence derives from a woman in her 30s with Graves disease.

CDR3 amino acids: CATMVGGEQFF. In nucleotides, the CDR3 is TGTGCCACCATGGTAGGGGGCGAGCAGTTCTTC. The rearrangement joins TRBV28 to TRBJ2-1; 7 bases map to TRBD1. The CDR3 extends over 11 amino acids. J was trimmed by 10 bases and V by 10 bases; bases with no gene match: 7. The germline V gene encodes CDR1 MDHEN and CDR2 SYDVKM.